This T cell receptor beta chain came from a study of low-dose radiotherapy and immunotherapy resistance in tumors. Study-wide background: Dosing of intravenous cyclophosphamide at 200 mg/m2 occurred every two weeks and took place one day prior to radiation and immunotherapy.

First-strand cDNA used TRAV- and TRBV-specific primers, covering alpha and beta chains. TCR amplification used roughly 18 PCR cycles, a constant-region primer and a V-primer adapter. TCRdb passed the reads through MiXCR, listing each CDR3 protein once. The sample comprises under 40,000 distinct CDR3 sequences, about 49% of which are singletons, and approximately 5.4% rests with the top ten. Indicated time point: after trial treatment. Treatment specified: LDRT plus nivolumab, ipilimumab, low-dose cyclophosphamide and aspirin (RACIN trial). Trimming cost V 5 bases and J 3 bases, with 19 bases left between them. The length of the CDR3 is 16 residues.

The V and J genes are TRBV12-3 or TRBV12-4 and TRBJ1-2, with D possibly being TRBD1 (6 bases). The sequence came from a male donor with gallbladder cancer. The sample in question was PBMCs, obtained after low-dose radiotherapy plus immunotherapy. The CDR3 is CASSTGGGLGDYGYTF. In DNA form, the CDR3 reads TGTGCCAGCAGTACCGGGGGGGGGCTTGGGGACTATGGCTACACCTTC.